The 14 T cell receptor beta chains below all came from one sample that was sequenced in a study of post-analysis software for immune sequencing data. Unique molecular identifiers had been added to the TCR beta cDNA libraries. TCRdb re-called the PCR reads through MiXCR, storing one row per CDR3 protein. The data show about 820,000 distinct CDR3 sequences, with approximately 53% seen just once and approximately 4.5% held by the top ten. These receptors' targets are unknown. Findings and limits, study-wide: Patients had higher frequencies than controls of roughly 5 TRBV segments, including TRBV5-6, TRBV5-1 and TRBV20-1.

The sample consisted of blood. The receptor source for this set is a girl between 10 and 17 years old with multiple sclerosis.

In nucleotides, the CDR3 is TGTGCCACCAATCAGGGGGCGCCGACTGAAGCTTTCTTT. This codes for CATNQGAPTEAFF. V usage is TRBV24-1 and J usage is TRBJ1-1; the match to TRBD1 covers 8 bases. The CDR3 consists of 13 residues. Germline-derived CDR1 and CDR2 are KGHDR and SFDVKD. The ends lost 8 bases at V and 5 bases at J; junction bases unmatched: 6.

The table lists this clonotype with a few counts. The chain employs TRBV29-1 and TRBJ2-7; D may match TRBD1 or TRBD2 (5 bases each). V lost 4 bases, J lost 2 bases, and 18 bases lay in between. Germline V gene data show CDR1 as SQVTM and CDR2 as ANQGSEA. The CDR3 length is 15 residues. The CDR3 region is CSVVPSWDLAYEQYF. DNA of the CDR3: TGCAGCGTTGTTCCCTCTTGGGACCTCGCCTACGAGCAGTACTTC.

This clonotype was detected only once. This chain connects TRBV20-1 to TRBJ2-7; D is possibly TRBD2 (5 bases). V lost 5 bases and J lost 5, with 16 bases in between. This CDR3 has 13 residues. The germline V gene has CDR1 DFQATT and CDR2 SNEGSKA (reference sequence). The CDR3 here is CSAYEGLGDEQYF. The CDR3, as DNA: TGCAGTGCTTATGAGGGCCTCGGAGACGAGCAGTACTTC.

The genes are TRBV12-3 or TRBV12-4 and TRBJ1-4; 7 bases match TRBD1. The CDR3 contains 14 residues. The J segment lost 4 bases and the V segment lost 6 bases, leaving 5 bases of the junction unmatched. CDR3 DNA sequence: TGTGCCAGCAGCTTTCGGGACAGTAATGAAAAACTGTTTTTT. It codes for CASSFRDSNEKLFF.

The J gene is TRBJ2-3, the V gene TRBV27; D gene uncertain. Germline V gene sequence: CDR1 MNHEY, CDR2 SMNVEV (reference sequence). Trimming pared 5 bases from V and 0 bases from J, leaving 12 bases between. CDR3 length equals 15 residues. This chain's CDR3 is CASSRGVSSTDTQYF. The CDR3 region has the DNA TGTGCCAGCAGTCGTGGGGTATCTAGCACAGATACGCAGTATTTT.

V is TRBV7-3 and J is TRBJ2-3, with no clear D. The CDR3 has 17 amino acids. With 1 base removed from V and 3 bases from J, the gap between germline ends came to 17 bases. CDR1 and CDR2 (germline): SGHTA, FQGTGA. This CDR3 reads CASSLMGEGFGTDTQYF. The CDR3 coding sequence is TGTGCCAGCAGCTTAATGGGTGAAGGCTTCGGGACAGATACGCAGTATTTT.

This clonotype showed up just a few times. A junction boundary mismatches the germline segment, possibly from a read error. The chain uses TRBV15 and TRBJ2-7; maybe TRBD2 (7 bases). CDR3 size: 19 residues. The germline V gene encodes CDR1 LNHNV and CDR2 YYDKDF (reference sequence). The CDR3 DNA sequence: TGTGCCACCAGCAGAGTGCTCCGGGGGGCCCCGTTGCGCTCCTACGAGCAGTATTTC. Encoded protein: CATSRVLRGAPLRSYEQYF.

The chain couples TRBV7-9 to TRBJ2-5; 8 nucleotides line up with TRBD1. Judging by the DNA end, TRBJ2-7 fits better; the J call may be wrong. CDR1 SEHNR and CDR2 FQNEAQ come from the germline V gene (reference sequence). The CDR3 has 14 residues. The CDR3 DNA follows: TGTGCCAGCAGCTCGACAGGGGCGGGCTACGAGCAGTACTTC. Its protein product is CASSSTGAGYEQYF.

J is TRBJ2-3 and V is TRBV20-1; 12 nucleotides match TRBD2. Germline CDR1 is DFQATT and CDR2 is SNEGSKA (reference sequence). The V and J ends lost 5 bases and 6 bases, in that order; junction bases with no gene match: 6. The CDR3 runs to 14 residues. DNA of the CDR3: TGCAGTGCTCATCTAGCGGGGGGGTTTGATACGCAGTATTTT. This sequence encodes CSAHLAGGFDTQYF.

This clonotype was seen more than once but under ten times. The chain links TRBV7-2 to TRBJ2-7; D remains ambiguous. Germline V gene data show CDR1 as SGHTA and CDR2 as FQGNSA. V lost 5 bases and J 4 bases, leaving 12 bases between the germline ends. The CDR3 is 13 residues long. The CDR3, as DNA: TGTGCCAGCAGCCTTGAAGTGACATACGAGCAGTACTTC. Translated: CASSLEVTYEQYF.

This clonotype was seen a few times. V usage is TRBV7-9 and J usage is TRBJ2-5; perhaps TRBD1 as D (5 bases). The CDR3 is made up of 13 amino acids. V was cut by 3 bases and J by 4 bases, with 9 bases left in between. Germline-derived CDR1 and CDR2 are SEHNR and FQNEAQ (reference sequence). CDR3 nucleotides: TGTGCCAGCAGCTTGTATCAGGGAGAGACCCAGTACTTC. Protein product: CASSLYQGETQYF.

This chain connects TRBV6-5 to TRBJ2-1; perhaps D is TRBD1 or TRBD2 (6 bases each). Deletions cut 5 bases from V and 3 bases from J, with 17 bases between. This CDR3 comprises 16 residues. Germline loops: CDR1 MNHEY, CDR2 SVGAGI. The CDR3 spells CASSKQGLGVYNEQFF. The CDR3 bases are TGTGCCAGCAGTAAACAGGGACTGGGGGTCTACAATGAGCAGTTCTTC.

The CDR3 reads CSVPGGYEQYF. DNA of the CDR3: TGCAGCGTTCCGGGAGGCTACGAGCAGTACTTC. The V and J genes are TRBV29-1 and TRBJ2-5, with 7 bases matching TRBD2. The better agreement between TRBJ2-7 and the DNA end casts doubt on the J call. CDR1 SQVTM and CDR2 ANQGSEA come from the germline V gene. CDR3 size: 11 residues.

This clonotype was detected only a few times. This sequence joins TRBV29-1 and TRBJ2-5; D possibly corresponds to TRBD2 (5 bases). The J call may be in error: the DNA end matches TRBJ2-7 better. From germline, CDR1 is SQVTM and CDR2 ANQGSEA. This CDR3 is 12 amino acids long. The CDR3 loop is CSVEVGGSEQYF. The CDR3 coding sequence is TGCAGCGTTGAAGTGGGTGGGAGCGAGCAGTACTTC.